These T cell receptor beta chains were read from a single sample in a study of T cells in lung cancer brain metastases. Measured with immunoSEQ multiplex PCR; TCRdb has only the in-frame clones, and not every one. The repertoire holds approximately 6,700 clones, with 86% as singletons. Sequenced sample: tumor tissue from the primary lung tumor. The receptor source for this set is a man between 45 and 60 years old with non-small cell lung cancer. CDR3s include the opening cysteine and the closing phenylalanine or tryptophan. A D gene is named only where the DNA matches it firmly.

v_gene	d_gene	CDR3aa
TRBV10-3	.	CASGRSDTQYF
TRBV15	.	CATKAVTLEYEQYF
TRBV7-2	TRBD2	CASPQGGLAGSWTGELFF
TRBV5-1	TRBD1	CASRPPGTGNSPLHF
TRBV29-1	TRBD2	CSVERGGSRTQYF
TRBV9	.	CASSVGQTSGHNEQFF
TRBV4-2	TRBD2	CASSQDLPAGEGDTQYF
TRBV2	.	CASSTAPGGTQYF
TRBV27	.	CASRGQTLETQYF
TRBV5-5	.	CASSLRDTLTGELFF
TRBV30	TRBD1	CAWSPGTDQTQYF
TRBV6-6	TRBD2	CASGGAGELFF
TRBV6-1	.	CASSEDQGSGSYEQYF
TRBV5-5	.	CASSLEGFNTEAFF
TRBV6-5	TRBD1	CASSYGQGGDGNTIYF